This T cell receptor (beta chain) was observed in a study of identical twins. Findings and limits, study-wide: Sequences that were out-of-frame, alpha and twin-shared displayed an excess of low generation probability. Beta out-of-frame sequences displayed a weaker excess of sharing between twins. Twin sharing of out-of-frame TCR alpha was underestimated by models in monozygotic pairs.

Germline CDR1 LNHDA, CDR2 SQIVND (reference sequence). The length of the CDR3 is 14 residues. The ends were cut back, 6 bases at V and 0 bases at J, with 6 bases in the middle. Note on this clonotype: Antigen unknown.

TCRdb fed the 5' RACE reads into MiXCR, producing one record per CDR3 protein. The table shows under 250,000 distinct CDR3 sequences, with roughly 12% occurring only once. The sample also formed part of further work on yellow fever vaccine responses in identical twins. In that study: Twins' vaccine T cell responses were reported to seem partly convergent and partly personalized.

This TCR derives from a young woman in good health. Sequencing input: memory (CD45RO+) T cells sorted from blood. The J gene is TRBJ1-6, the V gene TRBV19; D ambiguous. For the CDR3, the DNA is TGTGCCAGTAGGACAAACTCCTATAATTCACCCCTCCACTTT. It translates to CASRTNSYNSPLHF.